This T cell receptor (beta chain) was captured by sequencing in a study of blood T cell repertoires in COVID-19. Study-level information: Samples of COVID-19 (acute and convalescent) were obtained from the United States, Italy and Spain. Sample material is recorded as cDNA or gDNA derived from T cells, B-cell-depleted T cells, or PBMCs.

V was pared by 5 bases and J by 2 bases, with 6 bases of the junction left unmatched. Looked up from germline, CDR1 is LGHNA and CDR2 is YNFKEQ. The CDR3 has 16 amino acids. This clone appeared a single time. Authors' analysis steps: Scientists estimated how many nucleated cells there were by amplifying reference gene primers. Using immunoSEQ multiplex PCR, the repertoire was profiled, and TCRdb retains in-frame clones only, with some absent. V and J calls and clone size are those listed in that table; D and trimming were worked out from the DNA. The table lists roughly 120,000 clones, approximately 81% of them singletons, with around 3.4% in the top ten.

Material: peripheral blood. The TCR comes from a man aged 35-49 years with acute or convalescent COVID-19. The chain links TRBV4-2 to TRBJ2-7; 13 positions agree with TRBD2. CDR3 in DNA: TGTGCCAGCAGCTACTTGACTAGCGGGGGGCCCTACGAGCAGTACTTC. It codes for CASSYLTSGGPYEQYF.